Following are 3 T cell receptor beta chains from one sample sequenced in a study of CD8 T cells in Susac syndrome. Random hexamers primed reverse transcription of about 0.45 to 1 ug RNA. MiXCR, applied by TCRdb to the immunoSEQ multiplex PCR reads, yields one record per CDR3 protein. The table includes some 120,000 distinct CDR3 sequences, about 90% detected once. Sequencing was carried out using CD4+ T cells from PBMCs. The receptor set was obtained from a human donor in good health.

The V call is TRBV7-8, the J call TRBJ1-2; D unresolved. The CDR3 has 16 residues. The V and J ends lost 3 bases and 3 bases respectively, with 17 bases between them. CDR1 is SGHVS, CDR2 FQNEAQ, per germline. The CDR3 is CASSFTGAPGDYGYTF. In nucleotides, the CDR3 is TGTGCCAGCAGCTTTACCGGAGCGCCAGGAGACTATGGCTACACCTTC.

V usage is TRBV19 and J usage is TRBJ2-6; D remains unclear. The CDR3 length is 15 residues. The V end was cut by 7 bases, the J end by 2 bases, with 12 bases between. Looked up from germline, CDR1 is LNHDA and CDR2 is SQIVND (reference sequence). CDR3 amino acids: CASTSQGPGANVLTF. The CDR3 bases are TGTGCCAGTACCTCTCAAGGGCCTGGGGCCAACGTCCTGACTTTC.

CDR3 amino acids: CSARTFGLDTGELFF. CDR3 in DNA: TGCAGTGCCCGTACCTTTGGACTAGACACCGGGGAGCTGTTTTTT. V usage is TRBV20-1 and J usage is TRBJ2-2; the match to TRBD2 covers 7 bases. The CDR3 length is 15 residues. Germline V gene lookup returns CDR1 DFQATT and CDR2 SNEGSKA (reference sequence). The V gene end was trimmed by 6 bases and the J gene end by 3 bases; junction bases not matched to a gene: 10.